The rows below give T cell receptor beta chains drawn from one sample of a study of beta chain features in type 1 diabetes. Sequencing used immunoSEQ multiplex PCR; TCRdb keeps in-frame clones, though not all of them. The sample contains 200,000 to 250,000 clones, roughly 9.6% of which appear only once. The sequenced sample was naive CD4+ T cells from blood. The receptors were gathered from a woman younger than 35 in good health. Both conserved end residues are part of each CDR3. A D gene is named only where the DNA matches it firmly. Where a row states a size, it is once, few, many or the class of an expanded clone; other rows omit it.

clone_size	v_call	j_call	cdr3_length	d_call	cdr3_aa	cdr3_nt
many	TRBV29-1	TRBJ2-2	15	NA	CSVPTGRGKTGELFF	TGCAGCGTTCCAACGGGGCGGGGAAAGACCGGGGAGCTGTTTTTT
NA	TRBV9	TRBJ1-1	14	NA	CASSNRRRNTEAFF	TGTGCCAGCAGCAATAGACGGAGGAACACTGAAGCTTTCTTT
few	TRBV4-2	TRBJ1-2	14	NA	CASSPPYAGNGYTF	TGTGCCAGCAGCCCCCCCTATGCAGGGAATGGCTACACCTTC
few	TRBV28	TRBJ2-7	13	NA	CASSLGHPPEQYF	TGTGCCAGCAGTCTTGGACATCCCCCCGAGCAGTACTTC
few	TRBV30	TRBJ2-5	13	NA	CATGGGAPSSQYF	TGTGCCACGGGCGGCGGGGCTCCGTCGTCCCAGTACTTC
NA	TRBV6-6	TRBJ2-7	14	TRBD1	CASSTWTGRNEQYF	TGTGCCAGCAGTACCTGGACAGGGCGGAACGAGCAGTACTTC
NA	TRBV2	TRBJ2-7	13	NA	CASRKGGSYEQYF	TGTGCCAGCCGGAAAGGAGGGAGCTACGAGCAGTACTTC
few	TRBV9	TRBJ1-3	16	NA	CASSVAPGGKGNTIYF	TGTGCCAGCAGCGTAGCCCCGGGGGGCAAGGGAAACACCATATATTTT
NA	TRBV29-1	TRBJ2-3	15	NA	CSVDPTTGRTDTQYF	TGCAGCGTTGACCCCACCACAGGCCGCACAGATACGCAGTATTTT
NA	TRBV7-8	TRBJ2-1	14	NA	CASSLVVADNEQFF	TGTGCCAGCAGCTTAGTTGTAGCCGACAATGAGCAGTTCTTC
few	TRBV7-8	TRBJ2-5	16	TRBD1	CASSLGRTGGLETQYF	TGTGCCAGCAGCCTCGGAAGGACAGGGGGTTTGGAGACCCAGTACTTC
NA	TRBV30	TRBJ1-4	12	NA	CAWRRQREKLFF	TGTGCCTGGAGGAGGCAGCGTGAAAAACTGTTTTTT
NA	TRBV19	TRBJ1-2	15	NA	CASSIAEGVFYGYTF	TGTGCCAGTAGTATCGCCGAGGGGGTCTTCTATGGCTACACCTTC